These 8 T cell receptor beta chains came from one sample sequenced in a study of identical twins listed by TCRdb under 2016. Libraries were prepared through 5' RACE. The sequencer listed for this sample is Illumina HiSeq 2000. TCRdb passed the public sequencing reads through fastp at Q25 and MiXCR, retaining productive beta sequences. Identical CDR3 protein sequences are pooled into one entry, listed with their most common genes and DNA. Across this sample there are 450,000 to 650,000 distinct CDR3 sequences, with roughly 15% seen only once. Of the sample, around 0.48% is held by the ten largest clones. The sample was also linked to a second study, of yellow fever vaccine responses in identical twins.

The sequencing input was CD4+ T cells sorted from blood. Receptors were obtained from a woman between 18 and 29 years old in good health.

This clonotype occurred a few times. The chain employs TRBV5-1 and TRBJ2-7; 9 bases are shared with TRBD1. Looked up from germline, CDR1 is SGHRS and CDR2 is YFSETQ. V shed 6 bases, J shed 5 bases, and the junction held 12 bases outside the gene matches. The CDR3 runs to 15 residues. CDR3 in amino acids: CASTPRQGDPHEQYF. The CDR3 DNA reads as TGCGCCAGCACGCCCAGACAGGGGGACCCCCACGAGCAGTACTTC.

This clonotype was counted between two and nine times. The rearrangement uses TRBV29-1 and TRBJ2-2; TRBD2 agrees at 9 bases. Germline loops: CDR1 SQVTM, CDR2 ANQGSEA. The CDR3 covers 15 residues. The V and J ends lost 5 bases and 3 bases, in that order; junction bases with no gene match: 7. This CDR3 reads CSVSRRLADTGELFF. The CDR3, as DNA: TGCAGCGTTTCCCGGAGACTAGCGGACACCGGGGAGCTGTTTTTT.

The genes are TRBV20-1 and TRBJ1-1, with D maybe TRBD1 (5 bases). The CDR3 covers 13 residues. CDR1 is DFQATT, CDR2 SNEGSKA, per germline (reference sequence). The V end was cut by 3 bases, the J end by 1 base, with 9 bases between. The CDR3 coding sequence is TGCAGTGCTAGCTCCGACAGGAACACTGAAGCTTTCTTT. Amino acid sequence: CSASSDRNTEAFF.

There are a few counts of this clonotype. The CDR3 nucleotides are TGCGCCAGCAGCTTGGCCTCTAGCGGAGTCACAGATACGCAGTATTTT. Translation: CASSLASSGVTDTQYF. The chain has TRBV5-1 and TRBJ2-3, with 7 bases identical to TRBD2. With V trimmed by 0 bases and J by 2 bases, 6 bases remained unmatched. This CDR3 is 16 amino acids long. Germline assignment: CDR1 SGHRS and CDR2 YFSETQ.

This clonotype was picked up a small number of times. The chain carries TRBV29-1 and TRBJ2-1; 10 nucleotides match TRBD2. Germline V gene lookup returns CDR1 SQVTM and CDR2 ANQGSEA. The CDR3 spans 19 residues. V gave up 0 bases and J gave up 1 base; unmatched junction bases: 12. The CDR3 nucleotides are TGCAGCGTTGAAGATCTGCCTAGCGGGAGTGGGGGGTCCTACAATGAGCAGTTCTTC. Encoded protein: CSVEDLPSGSGGSYNEQFF.

The V and J genes are TRBV20-1 and TRBJ2-2, with 12 bases that match TRBD2. CDR3 length: 15 residues. The junction had 3 bases not matched to a gene; V was cut back by 6 bases and J by 1 base. Germline CDR1 reads DFQATT; CDR2 reads SNEGSKA (reference sequence). The CDR3 bases are TGCAGTGCCCCGACTAGCGGGGGGAACACCGGGGAGCTGTTTTTT. Translation: CSAPTSGGNTGELFF.

This chain connects TRBV12-3 or TRBV12-4 to TRBJ2-1; D call uncertain. This CDR3 is 13 amino acids long. V dropped 7 bases and J dropped 6 bases, with 13 bases sitting between them. CDR3 sequence reads: CASTPRRSNEQFF. CDR3 coding DNA: TGTGCCAGCACCCCTCGACGAAGCAATGAGCAGTTCTTC.

The V gene is TRBV27, the J gene TRBJ1-6; TRBD1 is a possible D gene (5 bases). In germline, CDR1 is MNHEY, CDR2 SMNVEV (reference sequence). This CDR3 has 16 amino acids. V shed 8 bases and J shed 7 bases, with 21 bases lying between them. CDR3 DNA sequence: TGTGCCAGCTCCCAAGGGGCGGCCCGGAGGAATTCACCCCTCCACTTT. Encoded protein: CASSQGAARRNSPLHF.